Presented here are 20 T cell receptor beta chains from one specimen sequenced in a study of read filtering for tumor transcriptome and immune sequencing. From 350 to 500 ng of RNA, a library with molecular barcoded alpha/delta and beta/gamma adaptors was made. TCRdb used MiXCR to reprocess the reads, holding one entry per CDR3 protein. The table shows nearly 500 distinct CDR3 sequences, with 77% occurring only once. The sequencing sample was made of a population of CD138-negative cells sorted from bone marrow. The receptors here all came from a donor at least 40 years old with multiple myeloma. This table probably holds off-target reads from a library built for another chain.

In its sample, this clonotype was seen a few times. The V and J genes are TRBV4-1 and TRBJ2-1; D possibly corresponds to TRBD1 (5 bases). V lost 4 bases to trimming and J lost 3 bases, with 10 bases between them. The V gene's germline CDR1 is MGHRA and CDR2 YSYEKL. The CDR3 contains 14 residues. The DNA of the CDR3 is TGCGCCAGCAGCCCCCAAGGGGACTACAATGAGCAGTTCTTC. It codes for CASSPQGDYNEQFF.

The chain carries TRBV4-1 and TRBJ2-1; D is undetermined. Germline CDR1 MGHRA, CDR2 YSYEKL. This CDR3 is 12 amino acids long. Trimming removed 0 bases at V and 5 bases at J, with 2 bases between. CDR3 residues: CASSQENNEQFF. CDR3 DNA sequence: TGCGCCAGCAGCCAAGAGAACAATGAGCAGTTCTTC.

The chain combines TRBV19 with TRBJ2-7; D remains ambiguous. V lost 7 bases to trimming and J lost 3 bases, with 16 bases between them. This CDR3 has 14 residues. From germline, CDR1 is LNHDA and CDR2 SQIVND (reference sequence). The CDR3 coding sequence is TGTGCCAGTAAGGAGATCATCACCAGCTACGAGCAGTACTTC. Its translation: CASKEIITSYEQYF.

The chain is built from TRBV4-2 and TRBJ2-1; TRBD2 agrees at 11 bases. This CDR3 spans 16 amino acids. The ends lost 1 base at V and 8 bases at J; junction bases unmatched: 7. Germline V lookup: CDR1 LGHNA, CDR2 YNFKEQ. In DNA, the CDR3 is TGTGCCAGCAGCCAAGTACTAGCGGGAGTCGGTTATGAGCAGTTCTTC. Encoded protein: CASSQVLAGVGYEQFF.

This chain links TRBV6-2 or TRBV6-3 with TRBJ1-1; perhaps TRBD1 as D (5 bases). The V gene lost 0 bases and the J gene lost 5 bases, with 13 bases spanning the gap. The CDR3 is 15 amino acids. The germline V gene has CDR1 MNHEY and CDR2 SVGEGT. CDR3 sequence (DNA): TGTGCCAGCAGTTACTCGGCGGTGGGGGGAACTGAAGCTTTCTTT. Translated: CASSYSAVGGTEAFF.

The chain is built from TRBV2 and TRBJ1-1, with TRBD1 matching 8 bases. The CDR3 contains 15 residues. Trimming cost V 3 bases and J 3 bases; bases outside gene matches: 6. CDR1 is SNHLY, CDR2 FYNNEI, per germline. CDR3 nucleotides: TGTGCCAGCAGTGACCCCGGGACAGGCTACACTGAAGCTTTCTTT. Protein product: CASSDPGTGYTEAFF.

The DNA of the CDR3 is TGCAGCGTTCTATTGGGGGTGGGGTACGAGCAGTACTTC. Its translation: CSVLLGVGYEQYF. The chain carries TRBV29-1 and TRBJ2-7; TRBD1 or TRBD2 may be the D gene (5 bases each). Trimming took off 5 bases at V and 4 bases at J, with 15 bases between the two ends. CDR1 is SQVTM, CDR2 ANQGSEA, per germline. This CDR3 comprises 13 residues.

The V and J genes are TRBV29-1 and TRBJ2-5; D is undetermined. CDR3 size: 13 residues. The V gene's germline CDR1 is SQVTM and CDR2 ANQGSEA. Trimming took 1 base from V and 2 from J, leaving 8 bases between them. CDR3 in amino acids: CSVEATEQETQYF. The CDR3 coding sequence is TGCAGCGTTGAAGCCACAGAACAAGAGACCCAGTACTTC. Full variable domain (remainder filled in from reference TRBV29-1 and TRBJ2-5): SAVISQKPSRDICQRGTSLTIQCQVDSQVTMMFWYRQQPGQSLTLIATANQGSEATYESGFVIDKFPISRPNLTFSTLTVSNMSPEDSSIYLCSVEATEQETQYFGPGTRLLVL.

This clonotype was counted once. The rearrangement uses TRBV5-6 and TRBJ2-1; D remains unclear. Germline V lookup: CDR1 SGHDT, CDR2 YYEEEE. There are 12 residues in the CDR3. Trimming stripped 1 base from V and 6 bases from J, with 5 bases between. CDR3 sequence: CASSLSVNEQFF. The CDR3 bases are TGTGCCAGCAGCTTGTCAGTCAATGAGCAGTTCTTC.

This clonotype rates as hyperexpanded. The CDR3 DNA is TGTGCCAGCAGCTCCGGGACATACCAAGAGACCCAGTACTTC. Its protein is CASSSGTYQETQYF. The genes are TRBV11-2 and TRBJ2-5, with D tentatively TRBD1 (6 bases). The CDR3 extends over 14 amino acids. Germline CDR1 is SGHAT and CDR2 is FQNNGV. Trimming stripped 4 bases from V and 0 bases from J, with 9 bases between.

The chain combines TRBV19 with TRBJ2-7; possible D gene TRBD1, 6 bases. Germline V gives CDR1 LNHDA, CDR2 SQIVND (reference sequence). Trimming removed 3 bases at V and 6 bases at J, with 9 bases between. The length of the CDR3 is 12 residues. CDR3 protein: CASSIPGAEQYF. In DNA, the CDR3 is TGTGCCAGTAGTATCCCAGGGGCCGAGCAGTACTTC. Filled out from reference TRBV19 and TRBJ2-7, the complete variable domain reads DGGITQSPKYLFRKEGQNVTLSCEQNLNHDAMYWYRQDPGQGLRLIYYSQIVNDFQKGDIAEGYSVSREKKESFPLTVTSAQKNPTAFYLCASSIPGAEQYFGPGTRLTVT.

V and J are TRBV7-3 and TRBJ2-1, with a possible D match to TRBD2 (6 bases). The CDR3 consists of 11 residues. Germline CDR1 is SGHTA and CDR2 is FQGTGA. Deletions cut 3 bases from V and 9 bases from J, with 6 bases between. The CDR3: CASSLGGEQFF. The CDR3 DNA reads TGTGCCAGCAGCTTGGGGGGTGAGCAGTTCTTC.

This clonotype was detected only once. The chain has TRBV15 and TRBJ2-1; 7 bases are a match to TRBD1. The CDR3 spans 13 residues. The germline CDR1 and CDR2 sequences are LNHNV and YYDKDF (reference sequence). V lost 3 bases, J lost 9 bases, and 5 bases stayed unmatched. The CDR3 here is CATSSNRGSEQFF. The CDR3 nucleotides are TGTGCCACCAGCAGCAACAGGGGAAGTGAGCAGTTCTTC.

The V and J genes are TRBV25-1 and TRBJ2-1; 7 bases are a match to TRBD2. Trimming took 4 bases from V and 12 from J; bases not matched to a gene: 6. Germline assignment: CDR1 MGHDK and CDR2 SYGVNS. The CDR3 covers 12 residues. The CDR3, as DNA: TGTGCCAGCAGTGGGGAGGGGAGGGGGCAGTTCTTC. Residues: CASSGEGRGQFF.

J is TRBJ2-3 and V is TRBV20-1; 14 positions match TRBD2. CDR1 and CDR2 from the germline V gene are DFQATT and SNEGSKA (reference sequence). Losses at the gene ends were 0 bases for V and 6 bases for J; bases not matched to a gene: 8. The CDR3 length is 17 residues. The DNA of the CDR3 is TGCAGTGCTAGAGACCGACTAGCGGGAGGGCCGTGGGATACGCAGTATTTT. Translation: CSARDRLAGGPWDTQYF.

V gene TRBV12-3 or TRBV12-4 combines with J gene TRBJ1-1; possible D gene TRBD1, 5 bases. Trimming took 5 bases from V and 5 from J, leaving 9 bases between them. This CDR3 is 12 amino acids long. The CDR3 spells CASSPQGTEAFF. For the CDR3, the DNA is TGTGCCAGCAGTCCCCAGGGAACTGAAGCTTTCTTT.

This chain connects TRBV6-6 to TRBJ2-1; a weak D match, TRBD2 (5 bases). Trimming cost V 2 bases and J 2 bases, with 7 bases left between them. The germline V gene encodes CDR1 MNHNY and CDR2 SVGAGI (reference sequence). CDR3 length equals 14 residues. The CDR3 coding sequence is TGTGCCAGCAGTTACAACGGGGCCTACAATGAGCAGTTCTTC. Translation: CASSYNGAYNEQFF.

The V call is TRBV5-1, the J call TRBJ2-1; 10 bases are a match to TRBD1. Germline values: CDR1 SGHRS, CDR2 YFSETQ. Unmatched junction bases numbered 12, after V lost 6 bases and J lost 9 bases. The CDR3 has 15 amino acids. CDR3 in amino acids: CASTFGQGVRGEQFF. CDR3 nucleotides: TGCGCCAGCACTTTCGGACAGGGGGTACGAGGTGAGCAGTTCTTC.

This clonotype was counted once. The rearrangement uses TRBV5-1 and TRBJ2-5, with a possible D match to TRBD1 (5 bases). V lost 0 bases and J lost 7, with 10 bases in between. The CDR3 is 13 amino acids. Germline V gene data show CDR1 as SGHRS and CDR2 as YFSETQ. In DNA form, the CDR3 reads TGCGCCAGCAGCTTGGGACAGCGCGGGACCCAGTACTTC. Residues: CASSLGQRGTQYF. Together with reference TRBV5-1 and TRBJ2-5, the CDR3 gives the full variable domain: KAGVTQTPRYLIKTRGQQVTLSCSPISGHRSVSWYQQTPGQGLQFLFEYFSETQRNKGNFPGRFSGRQFSNSRSEMNVSTLELGDSALYLCASSLGQRGTQYFGPGTRLLVL.

This clonotype was seen a single time. The V gene is TRBV7-9, the J gene TRBJ2-7; D possibly uses TRBD1 or TRBD2 (6 bases each). V was trimmed by 5 bases and J by 6 bases, leaving 14 bases between them. The CDR3 sequence is 13 residues long. Per the germline V gene, CDR1 is SEHNR and CDR2 is FQNEAQ (reference sequence). The CDR3 coding sequence is TGTGCCAGCAGCCCGCGGGACACGGTCGAGCAGTACTTC. Its translation is CASSPRDTVEQYF.